The rows below give T cell receptor beta chains drawn from one sample of a study of control samples from healthy donors and cancer patients. The repertoire was sequenced with immunoSEQ multiplex PCR; TCRdb's copy has only in-frame clones and lacks some. The sample consists of 150,000 to 200,000 clones, more than 90% of them appearing once. Sequenced material: blood. All receptors derive from a man younger than 45 in good health. The CDR3 runs from the conserved cysteine through the conserved F or W. A D gene is named only where the DNA matches it firmly. The size field is filled for only some rows; it gives once, few, many or a size class.

j_call clone_size v_call d_call cdr3_nt cdr3_aa
TRBJ2-1 . TRBV24-1 . TGTGCCACCAGTGATTTGGCCCTCGGAGAGCAGTTCTTC CATSDLALGEQFF
TRBJ1-2 . TRBV9 TRBD1 TGTGCCAGCAGCGAAGGAACAGGGGTGGCTGGCTACACCTTC CASSEGTGVAGYTF
TRBJ1-1 . TRBV27 . TGTGCCAGCAGTTGGATGCAGGGAGGGGGTAACACTGAAGCTTTCTTT CASSWMQGGGNTEAFF
TRBJ1-1 . TRBV6-5 TRBD1 TGTGCCAGCAGTTACGCGGCAGGGGGCAGGACTGAAGCTTTCTTT CASSYAAGGRTEAFF
TRBJ1-5 . TRBV30 . TGTGCCTGGAGTGGGGACCAGGGAAGCAATCAGCCCCAGCATTTT CAWSGDQGSNQPQHF
TRBJ2-7 . TRBV7-8 . TGTGCCAGCAGCTTAGCGGCAGGGCAAATCGAGCAGTACTTC CASSLAAGQIEQYF
TRBJ1-3 . TRBV11-2 . TGTGCCAGCAGCTTAATTCCCGGCGGAGGTGGAAACACCATATATTTT CASSLIPGGGGNTIYF
TRBJ2-4 . TRBV28 TRBD1 TGTGCCAGCAGTCCCCTTCCAGGGGGCATTCAGTACTTC CASSPLPGGIQYF
TRBJ2-7 . TRBV5-1 TRBD2 TGCGCCAGCAGCTCGAGTTTTAAGCGGGAGGTGTACGAGCAGTACTTC CASSSSFKREVYEQYF
TRBJ1-2 . TRBV27 TRBD1 TGTGCCAGCAGTTTAAAGGGACAGGGCTATGGCTACACCTTC CASSLKGQGYGYTF
TRBJ1-1 . TRBV19 . TGTGCCAGTAGTGCTGTGATTGAAGCTTTCTTT CASSAVIEAFF
TRBJ1-5 . TRBV19 . TGTGCCAGTAGTATAGTTCCCGGGACGGTGCGTGTTCAGCCCCAGCATTTT CASSIVPGTVRVQPQHF
TRBJ2-3 . TRBV14 . TGTGCCAGCAGCCAAGGAAGAGATACGCAGTATTTT CASSQGRDTQYF
TRBJ2-7 . TRBV4-1 . TGCGCCAGCAGCCAAGTGGGGCAGGGCTACGAGCAGTACTTC CASSQVGQGYEQYF
TRBJ1-1 . TRBV12-3/TRBV12-4 . TGTGCCAGCAGTTTTAGTACCGCTTTCTTT CASSFSTAFF
TRBJ2-1 . TRBV2 TRBD1 TGTGCCAGCAGTGAGACGGCCGGACAGGAATACTACAATGAGCAGTTCTTC CASSETAGQEYYNEQFF
TRBJ1-2 . TRBV2 . TGTGCCAGCAGTGATACGTATGGCTACACCTTC CASSDTYGYTF
TRBJ2-1 once TRBV12-3/TRBV12-4 . TGTGCCAGCAGCCTGCCGGGTGAGCAGTTCTTC CASSLPGEQFF